This entry lists 9 T cell receptor beta chains sequenced from one sample in a study of graft-versus-host responses after intestinal transplantation. TCRdb keeps only in-frame clones here, not all; method: immunoSEQ multiplex PCR. The sample has 7,500 or so clones, just under 25% seen once. The sequencing used alloreactive CD4+ T cells from a mixed lymphocyte reaction culture, collected before transplantation. Subset indicated: CFSE-low proliferating T cells sorted from approximately 6-day pre-transplant mixed lymphocyte reaction (GvH or HvG direction). Receptors were obtained from a human patient who was an organ donor for intestinal transplantation.

The chain recombines TRBV5-4 with TRBJ2-7; D is unclear. The CDR3 totals 12 residues. Trimming stripped 1 base from V and 9 bases from J, with 11 bases between. The germline V gene has CDR1 SGHNT and CDR2 YYREEE (reference sequence). The chain's CDR3 is CASSLPWVRQYF. CDR3 coding DNA: TGTGCCAGCAGCTTGCCTTGGGTGCGGCAGTACTTC. Looking up the rest from reference TRBV5-4 and TRBJ2-7 gives the full variable domain: ETGVTQSPTHLIKTRGQQVTLRCSSQSGHNTVSWYQQALGQGPQFIFQYYREEENGRGNFPPRFSGLQFPNYSSELNVNALELDDSALYLCASSLPWVRQYFGPGTRLTVT.

This sequence joins TRBV7-9 and TRBJ2-3; 16 positions agree with TRBD2. From germline, CDR1 is SEHNR and CDR2 FQNEAQ (reference sequence). CDR3 size: 17 residues. V trimming: 5 bases; J trimming: 9 bases; junction bases outside the gene matches: 11. For the CDR3, the DNA is TGTGCCAGCAGCCCCTCCGGGACTAGCGGGGGGGGGCTGACGCAGTATTTT. Its protein is CASSPSGTSGGGLTQYF.

In its sample, this clone was seen a few times. The V gene is TRBV19, the J gene TRBJ1-5; D not certain. This CDR3 has 14 amino acids. V was trimmed by 4 bases and J by 0 bases, leaving 7 bases between them. Looked up from germline, CDR1 is LNHDA and CDR2 is SQIVND (reference sequence). The CDR3 DNA sequence: TGTGCCAGTAGTACCTCCAATAGCAATCAGCCCCAGCATTTT. As protein: CASSTSNSNQPQHF.

This clone has just a few counts. V is TRBV4-2 and J is TRBJ2-5; D is unclear. Germline V gene sequence: CDR1 LGHNA, CDR2 YNFKEQ. The ends were cut back, 8 bases at V and 1 base at J, with 5 bases in the middle. The CDR3 totals 11 residues. CDR3 coding DNA: TGTGCCAGCTGGGCCCAAGAGACCCAGTACTTC. The encoded protein is CASWAQETQYF.

By frequency in the sample, this clone is medium-sized (0.01 to 0.1%). This chain joins TRBV6-5 and TRBJ1-3; D might be TRBD1 (6 bases). Trimming stripped 4 bases from V and 0 bases from J, with 7 bases between. CDR3 size: 14 residues. Germline V gene sequence: CDR1 MNHEY, CDR2 SVGAGI. CDR3: CASSSGHSGNTIYF. DNA of the CDR3: TGTGCCAGCAGTTCGGGACACTCTGGAAACACCATATATTTT.

This clone counts as medium-sized. The rearrangement uses TRBV4-1 and TRBJ1-5; D unresolved. Germline V gene data show CDR1 as MGHRA and CDR2 as YSYEKL. The CDR3 length is 16 residues. The V end lost 4 bases, the J end lost 0 bases, and 13 bases lay between the germline ends. In nucleotides, the CDR3 is TGCGCCAGCAGCCTCGGTCGGGAGGGTAGCAATCAGCCCCAGCATTTT. It translates to CASSLGREGSNQPQHF.

This clone was picked up a small number of times. The chain uses TRBV7-9 and TRBJ2-1, with TRBD2 matching 7 bases. The CDR3 spans 15 residues. CDR1 is SEHNR and CDR2 is FQNEAQ in the germline V gene (reference sequence). The ends lost 1 base at V and 10 bases at J; junction bases unmatched: 10. The CDR3 DNA is TGTGCCAGCAGCTTAGAGGCGGTAGCGGGTGCCGAGCAGTTCTTC. The encoded protein is CASSLEAVAGAEQFF.

This clone occurred a few times. This rearrangement joins TRBV7-9 to TRBJ2-5, with TRBD2 identical over 16 bases. The J call may be wrong; the DNA end is better matched by TRBJ2-7. Germline V gene lookup returns CDR1 SEHNR and CDR2 FQNEAQ (reference sequence). The length of the CDR3 is 17 residues. CDR3: CASGRGGLAGGPYEQYF. The CDR3 coding sequence is TGTGCCAGCGGCCGGGGGGGACTAGCGGGAGGGCCCTACGAGCAGTACTTC.

The rearrangement uses TRBV6-5 and TRBJ2-3; no reliable D call. V lost 0 bases and J 0 bases, leaving 4 bases between the germline ends. This CDR3 contains 14 residues. Germline V gene lookup returns CDR1 MNHEY and CDR2 SVGAGI. The CDR3 DNA reads as TGTGCCAGCAGTTACTCCGTCAGCACAGATACGCAGTATTTT. Its translation is CASSYSVSTDTQYF.